The rows below give T cell receptor beta chains drawn from one sample of a study of control samples from healthy donors and cancer patients. TCRdb's copy holds only in-frame clones and misses some; the assay was immunoSEQ multiplex PCR. The sample has about 150,000 clones, more than 85% seen once; the top ten hold around 2.2%. Sequenced: blood. The source of these receptors is a man aged 45-65 years in good health. CDR3s include the opening cysteine and the closing phenylalanine or tryptophan. The D gene is left open where the match is weak.

v_gene	j_gene	d_gene	CDR3nt	CDR3aa
TRBV10-1	TRBJ1-3	NA	TGCGCCAGCAGCGAACAACAGGGATCTGGAAACACCATATATTTT	CASSEQQGSGNTIYF
TRBV6-4	TRBJ1-5	TRBD1	TGTGCCAGCAGTGCACAGGGGGCGGGTCAGCCCCAGCATTTT	CASSAQGAGQPQHF
TRBV28	TRBJ1-2	NA	TGTGCCAGCAGTTTACTGAGGGGCTATGGCTACACCTTC	CASSLLRGYGYTF
TRBV27	TRBJ1-6	TRBD1	TGTGCCAGCCACAGGGGACTTCGTTCACCCCTCCACTTT	CASHRGLRSPLHF
TRBV18	TRBJ2-3	TRBD2	TGTGCCAGCTCACCCTTAGCGGGAGGCACAGATACGCAGTATTTT	CASSPLAGGTDTQYF
TRBV5-1	TRBJ2-7	NA	TGCGCCAGCAGCTCCCAGGGGATGGGCGAGCAGTACTTC	CASSSQGMGEQYF
TRBV19	TRBJ1-3	TRBD1	TGTGCCAGTATGGACAGGGCTTCTGGAAACACCATATATTTT	CASMDRASGNTIYF
TRBV30	TRBJ2-7	NA	TGTGCCTGGAGTGTAGGGCCCGAGCAGTACTTC	CAWSVGPEQYF
TRBV3-1/TRBV3-2	TRBJ1-6	NA	TGTGCCAGCAGCCAAGCACGGACGGTTAATAATTCACCCCTCCACTTT	CASSQARTVNNSPLHF
TRBV6-5	TRBJ1-1	NA	TGTGCCAGCCGGGGACGGATGAACACTGAAGCTTTCTTT	CASRGRMNTEAFF
TRBV5-8	TRBJ2-7	NA	TGTGCCAGCAGCCACATAGACGGGCGGACTTCCTACGAGCAGTACTTC	CASSHIDGRTSYEQYF